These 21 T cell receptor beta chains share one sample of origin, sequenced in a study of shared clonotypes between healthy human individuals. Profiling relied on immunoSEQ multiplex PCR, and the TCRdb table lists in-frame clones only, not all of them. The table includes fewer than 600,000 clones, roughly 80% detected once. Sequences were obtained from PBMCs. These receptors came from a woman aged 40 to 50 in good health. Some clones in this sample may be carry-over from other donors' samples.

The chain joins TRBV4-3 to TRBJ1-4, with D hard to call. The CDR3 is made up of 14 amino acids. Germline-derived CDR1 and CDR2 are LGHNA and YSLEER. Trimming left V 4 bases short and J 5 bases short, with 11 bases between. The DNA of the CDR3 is TGCGCCAGCAGCCGAGGACGAAGAAATGAAAAACTGTTTTTT. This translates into CASSRGRRNEKLFF.

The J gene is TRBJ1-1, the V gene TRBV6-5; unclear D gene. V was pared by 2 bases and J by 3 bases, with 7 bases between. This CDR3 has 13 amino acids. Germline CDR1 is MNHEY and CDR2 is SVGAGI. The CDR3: CASSYKGYTEAFF. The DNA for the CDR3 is TGTGCCAGCAGTTACAAGGGATACACTGAAGCTTTCTTT.

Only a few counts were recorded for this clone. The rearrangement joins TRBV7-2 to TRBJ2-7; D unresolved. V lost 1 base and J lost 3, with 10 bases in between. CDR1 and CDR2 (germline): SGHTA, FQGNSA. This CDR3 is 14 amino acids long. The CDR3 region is CASSLGLEIYEQYF. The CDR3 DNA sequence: TGTGCCAGCAGCTTAGGGTTAGAAATCTACGAGCAGTACTTC. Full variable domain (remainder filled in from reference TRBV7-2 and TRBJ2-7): GAGVSQSPSNKVTEKGKDVELRCDPISGHTALYWYRQSLGQGLEFLIYFQGNSAPDKSGLPSDRFSAERTGGSVSTLTIQRTQQEDSAVYLCASSLGLEIYEQYFGPGTRLTVT.

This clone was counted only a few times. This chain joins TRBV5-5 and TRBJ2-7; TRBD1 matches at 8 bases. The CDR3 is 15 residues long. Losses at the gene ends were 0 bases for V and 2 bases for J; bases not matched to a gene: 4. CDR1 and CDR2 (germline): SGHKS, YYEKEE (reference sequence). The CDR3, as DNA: TGTGCCAGCAGCTTGGCCCTGACAGGGGCCTACGAGCAGTACTTC. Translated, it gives CASSLALTGAYEQYF. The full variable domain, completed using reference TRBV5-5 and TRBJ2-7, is DAGVTQSPTHLIKTRGQQVTLRCSPISGHKSVSWYQQVLGQGPQFIFQYYEKEERGRGNFPDRFSARQFPNYSSELNVNALLLGDSALYLCASSLALTGAYEQYFGPGTRLTVT.

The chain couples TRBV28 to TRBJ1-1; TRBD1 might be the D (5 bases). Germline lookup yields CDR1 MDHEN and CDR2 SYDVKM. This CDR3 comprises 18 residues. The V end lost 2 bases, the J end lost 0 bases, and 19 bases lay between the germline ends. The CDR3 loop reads CASSLEGGGPRLNTEAFF. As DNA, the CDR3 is TGTGCCAGCAGTTTAGAGGGCGGGGGACCTCGTTTGAACACTGAAGCTTTCTTT.

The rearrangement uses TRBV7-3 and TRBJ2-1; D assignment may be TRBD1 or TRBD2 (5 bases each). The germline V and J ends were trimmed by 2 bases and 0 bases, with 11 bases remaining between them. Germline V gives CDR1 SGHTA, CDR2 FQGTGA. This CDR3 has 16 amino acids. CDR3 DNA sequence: TGTGCCAGCAGCTTAGGGACGGGAAGCTCCTACAATGAGCAGTTCTTC. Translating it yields CASSLGTGSSYNEQFF.

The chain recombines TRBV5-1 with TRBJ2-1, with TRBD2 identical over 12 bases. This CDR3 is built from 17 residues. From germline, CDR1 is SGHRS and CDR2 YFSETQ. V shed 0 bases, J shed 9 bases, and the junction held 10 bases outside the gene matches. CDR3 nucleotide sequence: TGCGCCAGCAGCTTGGGCGGACTAGCGGGGTATGGGGGTGAGCAGTTCTTC. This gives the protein CASSLGGLAGYGGEQFF.

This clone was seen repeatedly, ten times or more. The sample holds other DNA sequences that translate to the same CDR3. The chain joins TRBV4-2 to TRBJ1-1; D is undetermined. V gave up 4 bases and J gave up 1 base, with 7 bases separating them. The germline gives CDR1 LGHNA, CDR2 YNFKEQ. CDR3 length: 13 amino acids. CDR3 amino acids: CASSPWRNTEAFF. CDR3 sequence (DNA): TGTGCCAGCAGCCCCTGGAGGAACACTGAAGCTTTCTTT.

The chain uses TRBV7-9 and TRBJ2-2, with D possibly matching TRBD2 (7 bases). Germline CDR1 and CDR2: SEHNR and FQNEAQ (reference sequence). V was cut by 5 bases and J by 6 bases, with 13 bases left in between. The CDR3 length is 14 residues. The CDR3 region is CASSPAGGPGELFF. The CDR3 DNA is TGTGCCAGCAGCCCAGCCGGGGGGCCCGGGGAGCTGTTTTTT.

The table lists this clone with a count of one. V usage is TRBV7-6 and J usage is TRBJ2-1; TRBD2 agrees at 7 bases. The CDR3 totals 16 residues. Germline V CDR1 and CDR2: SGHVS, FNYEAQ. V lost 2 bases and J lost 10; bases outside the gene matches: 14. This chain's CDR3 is CASSLTVASGGIEQFF. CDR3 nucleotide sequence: TGTGCCAGCAGCTTAACTGTGGCTAGCGGCGGTATAGAGCAGTTCTTC.

In DNA form, the CDR3 reads TGTGCCAGCACCGAGGGACTGTTTAATGAAAAACTGTTTTTT. Its protein is CASTEGLFNEKLFF. This chain joins TRBV28 and TRBJ1-4; weak D call: TRBD1 (5 bases). This CDR3 is built from 14 residues. Germline V gives CDR1 MDHEN, CDR2 SYDVKM. V was clipped by 7 bases and J by 4 bases, with 13 bases between them.

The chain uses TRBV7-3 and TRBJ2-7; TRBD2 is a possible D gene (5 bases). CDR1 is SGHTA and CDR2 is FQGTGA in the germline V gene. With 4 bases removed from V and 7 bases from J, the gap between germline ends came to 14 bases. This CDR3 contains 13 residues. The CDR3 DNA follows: TGTGCCAGCAGCTCCTCCGGACTTGGTGAGCAGTACTTC. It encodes CASSSSGLGEQYF.

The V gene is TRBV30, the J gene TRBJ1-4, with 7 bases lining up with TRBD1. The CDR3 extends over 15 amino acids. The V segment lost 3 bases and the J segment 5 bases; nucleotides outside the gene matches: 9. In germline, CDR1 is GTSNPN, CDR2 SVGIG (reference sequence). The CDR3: CAWRQYGTENEKLFF. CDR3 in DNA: TGTGCCTGGAGACAATATGGGACAGAGAATGAAAAACTGTTTTTT.

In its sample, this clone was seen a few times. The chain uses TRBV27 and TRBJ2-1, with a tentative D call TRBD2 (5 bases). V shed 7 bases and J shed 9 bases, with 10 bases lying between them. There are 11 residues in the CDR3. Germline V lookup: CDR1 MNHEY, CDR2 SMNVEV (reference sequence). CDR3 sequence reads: CASTRGVEQFF. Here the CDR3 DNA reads TGTGCCAGCACCCGGGGAGTTGAGCAGTTCTTC.

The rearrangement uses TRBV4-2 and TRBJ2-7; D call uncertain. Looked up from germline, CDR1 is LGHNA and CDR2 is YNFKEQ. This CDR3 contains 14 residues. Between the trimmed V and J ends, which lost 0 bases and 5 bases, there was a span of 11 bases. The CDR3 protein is CASSQDYDSDEQYF. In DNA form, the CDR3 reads TGTGCCAGCAGCCAAGATTACGATTCGGACGAGCAGTACTTC.

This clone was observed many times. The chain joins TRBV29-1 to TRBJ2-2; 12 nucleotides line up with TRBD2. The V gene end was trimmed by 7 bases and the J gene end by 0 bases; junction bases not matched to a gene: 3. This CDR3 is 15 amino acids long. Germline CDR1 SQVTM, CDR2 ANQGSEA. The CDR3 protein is CSAGTSGSNTGELFF. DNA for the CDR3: TGCAGCGCCGGGACTAGCGGGTCGAACACCGGGGAGCTGTTTTTT.

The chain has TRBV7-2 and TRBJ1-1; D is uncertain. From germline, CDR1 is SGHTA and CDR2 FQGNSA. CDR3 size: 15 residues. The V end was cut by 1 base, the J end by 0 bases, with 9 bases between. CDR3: CASSLVRGMNTEAFF. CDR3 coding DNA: TGTGCCAGCAGCTTAGTGCGGGGTATGAACACTGAAGCTTTCTTT. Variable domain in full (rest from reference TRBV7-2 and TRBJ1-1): GAGVSQSPSNKVTEKGKDVELRCDPISGHTALYWYRQSLGQGLEFLIYFQGNSAPDKSGLPSDRFSAERTGGSVSTLTIQRTQQEDSAVYLCASSLVRGMNTEAFFGQGTRLTVV.

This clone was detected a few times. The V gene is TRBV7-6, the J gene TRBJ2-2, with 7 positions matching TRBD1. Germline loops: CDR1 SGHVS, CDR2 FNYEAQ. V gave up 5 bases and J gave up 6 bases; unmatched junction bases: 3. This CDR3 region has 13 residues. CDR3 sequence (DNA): TGTGCCAGCAGCAAACAGGGGTCCGGGGAGCTGTTTTTT. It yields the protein CASSKQGSGELFF.

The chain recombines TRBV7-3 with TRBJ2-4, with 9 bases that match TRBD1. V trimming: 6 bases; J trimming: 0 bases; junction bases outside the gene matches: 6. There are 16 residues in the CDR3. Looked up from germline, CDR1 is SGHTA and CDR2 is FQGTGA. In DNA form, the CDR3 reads TGTGCCAGCAGTCCGACAGGGGGTTTAGCCAAAAACATTCAGTACTTC. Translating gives CASSPTGGLAKNIQYF.

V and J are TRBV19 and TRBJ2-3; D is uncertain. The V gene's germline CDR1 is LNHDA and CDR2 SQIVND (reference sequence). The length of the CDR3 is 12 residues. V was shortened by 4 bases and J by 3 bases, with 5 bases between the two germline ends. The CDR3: CASSKTTDTQYF. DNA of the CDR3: TGTGCCAGTAGTAAAACTACAGATACGCAGTATTTT.

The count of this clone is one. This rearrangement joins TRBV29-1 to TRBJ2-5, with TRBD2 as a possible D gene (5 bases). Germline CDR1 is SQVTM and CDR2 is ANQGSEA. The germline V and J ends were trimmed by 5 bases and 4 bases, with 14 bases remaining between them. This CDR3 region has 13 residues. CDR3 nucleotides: TGCAGCGTTACCCCGGGGTGGGGAGAGACCCAGTACTTC. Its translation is CSVTPGWGETQYF.